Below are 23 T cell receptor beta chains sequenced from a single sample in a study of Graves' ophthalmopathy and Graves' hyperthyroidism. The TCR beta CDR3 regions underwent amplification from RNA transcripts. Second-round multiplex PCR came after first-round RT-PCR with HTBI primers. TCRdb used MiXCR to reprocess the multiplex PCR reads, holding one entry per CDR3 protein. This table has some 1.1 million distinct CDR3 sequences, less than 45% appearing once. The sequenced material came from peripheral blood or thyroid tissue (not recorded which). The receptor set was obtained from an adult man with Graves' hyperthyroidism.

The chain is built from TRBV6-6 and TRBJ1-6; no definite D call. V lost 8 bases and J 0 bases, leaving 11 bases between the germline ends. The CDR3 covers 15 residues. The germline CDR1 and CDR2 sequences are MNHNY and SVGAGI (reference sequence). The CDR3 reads CASRLWSSYNSPLHF. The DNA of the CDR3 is TGTGCCAGCCGCTTGTGGAGCTCCTATAATTCACCCCTCCACTTT.

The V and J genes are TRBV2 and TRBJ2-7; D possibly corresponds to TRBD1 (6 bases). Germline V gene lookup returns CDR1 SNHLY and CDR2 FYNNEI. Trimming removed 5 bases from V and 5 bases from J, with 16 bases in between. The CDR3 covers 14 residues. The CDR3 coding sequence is TGTGCCAGCAGTAATTCTCCAGGGGCAAACGAGCAGTACTTC. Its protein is CASSNSPGANEQYF.

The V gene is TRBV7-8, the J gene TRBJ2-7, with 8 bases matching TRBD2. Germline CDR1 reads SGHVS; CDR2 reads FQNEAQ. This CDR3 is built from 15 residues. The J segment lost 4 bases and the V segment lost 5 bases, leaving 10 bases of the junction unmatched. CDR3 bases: TGTGCCAGCAGCCCCCTGAGCGGGAGCTTATACGAGCAGTACTTC. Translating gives CASSPLSGSLYEQYF.

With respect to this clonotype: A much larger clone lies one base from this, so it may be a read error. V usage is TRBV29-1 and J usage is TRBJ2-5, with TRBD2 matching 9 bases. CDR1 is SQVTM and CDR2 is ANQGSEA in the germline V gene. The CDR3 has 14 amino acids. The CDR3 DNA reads TGCAGCGTTGAGGGGCGGGGGGGTCAAGGGACCCAGTACTTC. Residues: CSVEGRGGQGTQYF. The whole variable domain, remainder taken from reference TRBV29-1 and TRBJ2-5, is SAVISQKPSRDICQRGTSLTIQCQVDSQVTMMFWYRQQPGQSLTLIATANQGSEATYESGFVIDKFPISRPNLTFSTLTVSNMSPEDSSIYLCSVEGRGGQGTQYFGPGTRLLVL.

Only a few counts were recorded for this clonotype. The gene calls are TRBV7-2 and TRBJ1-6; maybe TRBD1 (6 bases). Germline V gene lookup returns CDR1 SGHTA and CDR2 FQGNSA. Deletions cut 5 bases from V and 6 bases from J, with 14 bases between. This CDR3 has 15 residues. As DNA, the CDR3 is TGTGCCAGCAGCCGCACAGGGAATAGTAATTCACCCCTCCACTTT. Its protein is CASSRTGNSNSPLHF. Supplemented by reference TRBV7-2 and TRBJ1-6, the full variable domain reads GAGVSQSPSNKVTEKGKDVELRCDPISGHTALYWYRQSLGQGLEFLIYFQGNSAPDKSGLPSDRFSAERTGGSVSTLTIQRTQQEDSAVYLCASSRTGNSNSPLHFGNGTRLTVT.

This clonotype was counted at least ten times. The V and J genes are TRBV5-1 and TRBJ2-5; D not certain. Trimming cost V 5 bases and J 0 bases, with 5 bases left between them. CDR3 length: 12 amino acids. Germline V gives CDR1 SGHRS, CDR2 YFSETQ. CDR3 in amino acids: CASSPNQETQYF. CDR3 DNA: TGCGCCAGCAGTCCGAACCAAGAGACCCAGTACTTC.

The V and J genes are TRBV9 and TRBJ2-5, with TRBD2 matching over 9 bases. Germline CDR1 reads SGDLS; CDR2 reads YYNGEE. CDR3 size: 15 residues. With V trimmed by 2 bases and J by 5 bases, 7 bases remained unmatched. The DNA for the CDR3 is TGTGCCAGCAGCGTCGCGAGCGGGGGGTTGGAGACCCAGTACTTC. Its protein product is CASSVASGGLETQYF.

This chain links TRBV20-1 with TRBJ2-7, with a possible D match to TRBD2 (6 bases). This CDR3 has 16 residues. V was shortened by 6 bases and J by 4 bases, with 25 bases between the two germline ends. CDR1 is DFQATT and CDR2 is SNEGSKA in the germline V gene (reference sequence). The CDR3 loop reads CSARGRAGGEWYEQYF. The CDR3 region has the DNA TGCAGTGCCCGAGGACGGGCCGGGGGAGAATGGTACGAGCAGTACTTC.

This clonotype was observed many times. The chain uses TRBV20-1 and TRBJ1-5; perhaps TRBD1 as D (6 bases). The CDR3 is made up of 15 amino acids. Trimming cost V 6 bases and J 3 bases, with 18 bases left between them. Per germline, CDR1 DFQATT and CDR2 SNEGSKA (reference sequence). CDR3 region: CSARRGQLANQPQHF. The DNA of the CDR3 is TGCAGTGCCCGAAGAGGACAGCTAGCCAATCAGCCCCAGCATTTT.

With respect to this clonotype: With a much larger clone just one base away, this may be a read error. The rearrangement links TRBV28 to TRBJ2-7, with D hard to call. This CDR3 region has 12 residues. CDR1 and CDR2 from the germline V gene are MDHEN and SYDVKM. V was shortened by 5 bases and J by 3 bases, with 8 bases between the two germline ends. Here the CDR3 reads CASSPFNYEQYF. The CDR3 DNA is TGTGCCAGCAGTCCATTCAACTACGAGCAGTACTTC.

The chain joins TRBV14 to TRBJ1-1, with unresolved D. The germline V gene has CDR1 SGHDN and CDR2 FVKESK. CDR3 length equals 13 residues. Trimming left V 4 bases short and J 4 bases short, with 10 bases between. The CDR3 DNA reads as TGTGCCAGCAGCCCCAGCGATTTCACTGAAGCTTTCTTT. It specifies CASSPSDFTEAFF.

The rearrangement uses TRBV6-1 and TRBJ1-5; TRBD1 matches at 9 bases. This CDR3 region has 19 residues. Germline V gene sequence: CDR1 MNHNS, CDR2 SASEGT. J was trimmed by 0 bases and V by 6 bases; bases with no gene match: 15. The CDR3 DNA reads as TGTGCCAGCAGCCCACGTTACGGGACAGGGACTTATAGCAATCAGCCCCAGCATTTT. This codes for CASSPRYGTGTYSNQPQHF.

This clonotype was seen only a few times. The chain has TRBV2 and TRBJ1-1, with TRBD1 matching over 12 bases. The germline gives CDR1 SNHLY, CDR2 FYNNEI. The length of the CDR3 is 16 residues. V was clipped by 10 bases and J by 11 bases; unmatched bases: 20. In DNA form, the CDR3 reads TGTGCCACTACCCCCAGGCCCGGGACAGGGGGCGTAGGGGCTTTCTTT. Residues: CATTPRPGTGGVGAFF.

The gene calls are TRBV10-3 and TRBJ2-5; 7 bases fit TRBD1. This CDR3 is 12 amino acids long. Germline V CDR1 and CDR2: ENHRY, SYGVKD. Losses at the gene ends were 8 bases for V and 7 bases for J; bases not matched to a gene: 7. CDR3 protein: CAIGRGSGTQYF. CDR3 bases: TGTGCCATCGGCAGGGGGAGTGGGACCCAGTACTTC.

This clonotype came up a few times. CDR3 DNA: TGCAGTGCTCCGAGACAATCTGGGGGAGAGACCCAGTACTTC. It specifies CSAPRQSGGETQYF. V is TRBV20-1 and J is TRBJ2-5; D possibly matches TRBD1 or TRBD2 (5 bases each). Germline lookup yields CDR1 DFQATT and CDR2 SNEGSKA (reference sequence). The CDR3 sequence is 14 residues long. V dropped 5 bases and J dropped 4 bases, with 17 bases sitting between them.

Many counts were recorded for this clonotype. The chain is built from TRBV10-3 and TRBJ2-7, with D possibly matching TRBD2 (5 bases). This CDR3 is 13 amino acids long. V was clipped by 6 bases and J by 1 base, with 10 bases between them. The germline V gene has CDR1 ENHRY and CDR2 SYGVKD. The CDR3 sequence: CAISVGNSYEQYF. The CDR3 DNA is TGTGCCATCAGCGTCGGGAATTCCTACGAGCAGTACTTC.

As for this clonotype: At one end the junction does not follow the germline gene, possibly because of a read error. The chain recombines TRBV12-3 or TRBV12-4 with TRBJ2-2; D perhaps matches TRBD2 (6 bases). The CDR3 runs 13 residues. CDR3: CASSLRETGELSW. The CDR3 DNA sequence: TGTGCCAGCAGTTTACGGGAGACCGGGGAGCTGTCTTGG.

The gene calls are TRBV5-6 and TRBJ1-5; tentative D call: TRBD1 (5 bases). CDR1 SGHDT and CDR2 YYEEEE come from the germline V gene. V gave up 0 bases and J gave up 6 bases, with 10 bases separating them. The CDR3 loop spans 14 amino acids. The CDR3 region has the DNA TGTGCCAGCAGCTTGGGGGGCGAGTTTCAGCCCCAGCATTTT. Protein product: CASSLGGEFQPQHF.

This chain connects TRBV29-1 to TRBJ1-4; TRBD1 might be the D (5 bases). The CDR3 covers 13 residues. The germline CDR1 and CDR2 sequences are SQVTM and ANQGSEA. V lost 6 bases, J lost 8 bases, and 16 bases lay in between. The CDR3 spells CSVAGDEGEKLFF. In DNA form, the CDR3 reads TGCAGCGTAGCTGGAGATGAGGGGGAAAAACTGTTTTTT.

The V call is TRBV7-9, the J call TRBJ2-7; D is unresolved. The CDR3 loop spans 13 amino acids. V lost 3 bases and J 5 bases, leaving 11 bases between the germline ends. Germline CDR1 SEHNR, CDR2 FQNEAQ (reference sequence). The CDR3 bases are TGTGCCAGCAGCTTTAAGGGCGTCCACGAGCAGTACTTC. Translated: CASSFKGVHEQYF.

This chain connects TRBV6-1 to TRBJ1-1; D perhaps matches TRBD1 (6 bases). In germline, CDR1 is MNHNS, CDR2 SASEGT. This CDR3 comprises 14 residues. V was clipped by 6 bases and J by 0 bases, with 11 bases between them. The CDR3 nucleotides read TGTGCCAGCAGGGTGGACAGAGTGAACACTGAAGCTTTCTTT. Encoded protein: CASRVDRVNTEAFF.

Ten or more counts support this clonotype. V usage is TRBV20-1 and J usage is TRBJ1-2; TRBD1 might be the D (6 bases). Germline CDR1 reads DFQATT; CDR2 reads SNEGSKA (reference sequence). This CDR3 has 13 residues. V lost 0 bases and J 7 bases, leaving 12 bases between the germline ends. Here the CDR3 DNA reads TGCAGTGCTAGAGAGGACGAGGGGGGTGGCTACACCTTC. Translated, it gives CSAREDEGGGYTF.

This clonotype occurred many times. The CDR3 DNA is TGCAGCGTAGTGACAGGGTCGATCATGGACGAGCAGTACTTC. It yields the protein CSVVTGSIMDEQYF. The rearrangement links TRBV29-1 to TRBJ2-7; 7 nucleotides match TRBD1. The J segment lost 5 bases and the V segment lost 6 bases, leaving 13 bases of the junction unmatched. The germline V gene has CDR1 SQVTM and CDR2 ANQGSEA. The CDR3 covers 14 residues.